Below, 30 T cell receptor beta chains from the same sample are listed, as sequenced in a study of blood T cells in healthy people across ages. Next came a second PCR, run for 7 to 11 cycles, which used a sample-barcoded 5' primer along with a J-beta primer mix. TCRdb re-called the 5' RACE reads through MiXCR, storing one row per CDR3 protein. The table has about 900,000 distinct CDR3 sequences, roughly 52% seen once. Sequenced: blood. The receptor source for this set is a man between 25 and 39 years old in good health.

The CDR3: CASSRQPRQGNEKLFF. DNA for the CDR3: TGTGCCAGCAGCCGGCAACCGAGACAGGGGAATGAAAAACTGTTTTTT. The rearrangement uses TRBV4-2 and TRBJ1-4; 8 bases are shared with TRBD1. Germline V gives CDR1 LGHNA, CDR2 YNFKEQ. With V trimmed by 4 bases and J by 5 bases, 9 bases remained unmatched. The CDR3 has 16 amino acids.

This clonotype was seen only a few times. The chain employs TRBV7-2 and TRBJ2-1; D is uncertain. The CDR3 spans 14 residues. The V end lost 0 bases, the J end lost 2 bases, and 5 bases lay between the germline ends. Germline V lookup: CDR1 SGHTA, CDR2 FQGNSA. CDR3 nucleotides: TGTGCCAGCAGCTTAGCTAGTACCTACAATGAGCAGTTCTTC. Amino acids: CASSLASTYNEQFF.

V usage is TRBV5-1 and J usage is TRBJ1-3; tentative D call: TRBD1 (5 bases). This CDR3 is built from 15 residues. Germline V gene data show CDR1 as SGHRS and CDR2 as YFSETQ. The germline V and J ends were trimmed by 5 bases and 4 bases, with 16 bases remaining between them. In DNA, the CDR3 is TGCGCCAGCAGGAGACAGCCCCAGGGAGGAAACACCATATATTTT. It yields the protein CASRRQPQGGNTIYF.

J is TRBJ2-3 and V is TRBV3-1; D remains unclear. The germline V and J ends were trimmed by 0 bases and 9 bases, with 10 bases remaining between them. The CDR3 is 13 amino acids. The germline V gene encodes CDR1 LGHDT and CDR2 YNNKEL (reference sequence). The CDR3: CASSQDRGRTQYF. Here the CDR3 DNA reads TGTGCCAGCAGCCAAGATCGCGGTCGCACGCAGTATTTT.

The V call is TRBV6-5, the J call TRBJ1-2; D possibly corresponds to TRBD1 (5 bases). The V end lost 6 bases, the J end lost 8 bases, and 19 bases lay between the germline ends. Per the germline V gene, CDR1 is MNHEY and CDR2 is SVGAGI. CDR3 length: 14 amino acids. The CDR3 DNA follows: TGTGCCAGCAGCCCCGGGACGGCGGCTTCGGGCTACACCTTC. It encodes CASSPGTAASGYTF.

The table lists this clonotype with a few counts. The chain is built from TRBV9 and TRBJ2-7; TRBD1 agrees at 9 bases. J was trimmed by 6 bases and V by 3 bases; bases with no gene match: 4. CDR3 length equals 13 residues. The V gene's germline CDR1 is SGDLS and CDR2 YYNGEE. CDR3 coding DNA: TGTGCCAGCAGCGCGGGACAGGGTAGCGAGCAGTACTTC. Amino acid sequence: CASSAGQGSEQYF.

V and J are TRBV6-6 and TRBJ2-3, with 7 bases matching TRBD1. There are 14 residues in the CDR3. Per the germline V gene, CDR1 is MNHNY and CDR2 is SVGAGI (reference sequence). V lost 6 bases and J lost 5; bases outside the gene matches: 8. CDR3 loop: CASSPEPGGDTQYF. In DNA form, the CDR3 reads TGTGCCAGCAGCCCGGAGCCAGGGGGAGATACGCAGTATTTT.

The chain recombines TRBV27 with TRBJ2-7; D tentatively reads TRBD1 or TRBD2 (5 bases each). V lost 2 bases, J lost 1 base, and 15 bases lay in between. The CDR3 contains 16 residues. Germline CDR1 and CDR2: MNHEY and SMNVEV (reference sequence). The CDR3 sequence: CASSLGFGGLSYEQYF. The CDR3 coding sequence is TGTGCCAGCAGTTTAGGTTTTGGGGGTTTGTCCTACGAGCAGTACTTC.

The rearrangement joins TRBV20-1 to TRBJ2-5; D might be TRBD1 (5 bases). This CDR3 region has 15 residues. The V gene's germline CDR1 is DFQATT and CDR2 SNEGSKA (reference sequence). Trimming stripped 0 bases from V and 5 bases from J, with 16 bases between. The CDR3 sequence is CSARDQGRTLETQYF. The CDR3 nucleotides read TGCAGTGCTAGAGATCAGGGCCGAACGCTCGAGACCCAGTACTTC.

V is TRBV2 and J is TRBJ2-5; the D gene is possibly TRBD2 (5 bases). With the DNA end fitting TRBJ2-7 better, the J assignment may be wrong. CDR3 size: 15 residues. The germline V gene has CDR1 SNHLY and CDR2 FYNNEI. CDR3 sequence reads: CASSRVGLSGYEQYF. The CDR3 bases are TGTGCCAGCAGCCGAGTGGGGTTAAGCGGCTACGAGCAGTACTTC.

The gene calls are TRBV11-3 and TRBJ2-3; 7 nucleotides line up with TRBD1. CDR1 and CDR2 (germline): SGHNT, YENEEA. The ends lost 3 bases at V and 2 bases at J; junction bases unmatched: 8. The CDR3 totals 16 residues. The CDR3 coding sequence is TGTGCCAGCAGCTTTGGAAAGGGACAGTACACAGATACGCAGTATTTT. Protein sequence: CASSFGKGQYTDTQYF.

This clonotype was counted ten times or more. The CDR3 bases are TGCAGTGCTAGAGGACTAGCCAGAACCCTTCTTACCTACAATGAGCAGTTCTTC. Protein: CSARGLARTLLTYNEQFF. This chain connects TRBV20-1 to TRBJ2-1, with 7 bases matching TRBD2. V was clipped by 1 base and J by 2 bases; unmatched bases: 14. Germline V CDR1 and CDR2: DFQATT, SNEGSKA (reference sequence). The CDR3 has 18 amino acids.

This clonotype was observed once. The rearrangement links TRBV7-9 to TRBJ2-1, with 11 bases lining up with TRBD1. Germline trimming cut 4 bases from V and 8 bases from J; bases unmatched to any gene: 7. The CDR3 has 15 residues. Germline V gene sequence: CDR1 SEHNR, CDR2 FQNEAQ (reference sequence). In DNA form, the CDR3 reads TGTGCCAGCAGCTCGGACAGGGGGCAGGGCGATGAGCAGTTCTTC. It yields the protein CASSSDRGQGDEQFF.

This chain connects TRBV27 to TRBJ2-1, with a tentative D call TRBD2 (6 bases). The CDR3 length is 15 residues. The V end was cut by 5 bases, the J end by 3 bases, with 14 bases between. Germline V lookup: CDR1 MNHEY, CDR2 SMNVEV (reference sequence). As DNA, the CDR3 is TGTGCCAGCAGTGTCCTAGCGAGGGACTACAATGAGCAGTTCTTC. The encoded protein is CASSVLARDYNEQFF.

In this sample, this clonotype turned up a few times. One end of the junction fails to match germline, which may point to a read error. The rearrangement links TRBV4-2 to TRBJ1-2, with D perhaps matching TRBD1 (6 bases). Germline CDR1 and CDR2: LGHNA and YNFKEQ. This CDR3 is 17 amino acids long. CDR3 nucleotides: TGTGCCAGCAGCCAAGATGAGGTAGAGGGGGTTAACTATGGTTACACCTTC. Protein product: CASSQDEVEGVNYGYTF.

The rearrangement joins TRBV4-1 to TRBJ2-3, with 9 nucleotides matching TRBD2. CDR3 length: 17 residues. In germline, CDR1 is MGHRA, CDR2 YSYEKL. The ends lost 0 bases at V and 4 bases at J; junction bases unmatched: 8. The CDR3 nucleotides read TGCGCCAGCAGCCAAGATGTTGGGCGGGGGGGCGCAGATACGCAGTATTTT. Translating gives CASSQDVGRGGADTQYF.

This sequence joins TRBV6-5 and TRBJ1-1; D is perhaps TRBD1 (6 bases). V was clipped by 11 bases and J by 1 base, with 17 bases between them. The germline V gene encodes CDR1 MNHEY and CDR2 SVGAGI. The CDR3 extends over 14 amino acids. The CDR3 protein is CAGIQTGGNTEAFF. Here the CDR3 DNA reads TGTGCCGGCATCCAGACAGGCGGGAACACTGAAGCTTTCTTT.

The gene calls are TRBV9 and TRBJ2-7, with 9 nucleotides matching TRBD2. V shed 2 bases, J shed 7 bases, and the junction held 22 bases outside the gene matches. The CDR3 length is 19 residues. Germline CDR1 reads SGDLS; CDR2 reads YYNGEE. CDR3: CASSVERGFSGGRRIEQYF. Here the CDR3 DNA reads TGTGCCAGCAGCGTCGAGAGGGGATTTAGCGGGGGCCGGCGGATTGAGCAGTACTTC.

The CDR3 DNA is TGTGCCAGCTCACAACGGACAGGGGAGGCTGAAGCTTTCTTT. It yields the protein CASSQRTGEAEAFF. The genes are TRBV18 and TRBJ1-1; 9 bases line up with TRBD1. Per the germline V gene, CDR1 is KGHSH and CDR2 is LQKENI. The CDR3 consists of 14 residues. The V gene end was trimmed by 4 bases and the J gene end by 6 bases; junction bases not matched to a gene: 6.

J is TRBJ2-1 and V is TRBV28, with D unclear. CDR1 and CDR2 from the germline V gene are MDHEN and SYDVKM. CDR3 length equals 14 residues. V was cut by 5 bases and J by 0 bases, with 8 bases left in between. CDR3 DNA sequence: TGTGCCAGCAGTGCCCTGAGCTCCTACAATGAGCAGTTCTTC. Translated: CASSALSSYNEQFF.

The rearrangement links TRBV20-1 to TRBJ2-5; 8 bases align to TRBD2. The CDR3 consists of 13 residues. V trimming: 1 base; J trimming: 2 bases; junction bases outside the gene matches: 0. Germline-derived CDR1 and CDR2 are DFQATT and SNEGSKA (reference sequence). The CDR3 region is CSARAGGQETQYF. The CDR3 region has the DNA TGCAGTGCTAGAGCGGGGGGGCAAGAGACCCAGTACTTC.

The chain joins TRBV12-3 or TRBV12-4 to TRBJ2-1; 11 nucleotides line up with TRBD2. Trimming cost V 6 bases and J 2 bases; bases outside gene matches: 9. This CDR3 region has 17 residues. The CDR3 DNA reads TGTGCCAGCAGGGCTAGCGGGGGGCCCCTCCCCTACAATGAGCAGTTCTTC. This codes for CASRASGGPLPYNEQFF.

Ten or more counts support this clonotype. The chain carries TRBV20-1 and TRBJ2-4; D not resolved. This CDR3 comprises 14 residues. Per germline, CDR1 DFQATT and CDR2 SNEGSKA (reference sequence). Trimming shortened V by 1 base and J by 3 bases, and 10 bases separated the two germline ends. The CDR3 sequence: CSARVPLIKNIQYF. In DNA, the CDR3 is TGCAGTGCTAGAGTGCCGCTAATCAAAAACATTCAGTACTTC.

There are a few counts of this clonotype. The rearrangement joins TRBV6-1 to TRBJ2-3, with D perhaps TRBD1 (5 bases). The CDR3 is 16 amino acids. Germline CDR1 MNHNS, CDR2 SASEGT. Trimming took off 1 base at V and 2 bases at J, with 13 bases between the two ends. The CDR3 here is CASSEDGAAFTDTQYF. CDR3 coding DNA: TGTGCCAGCAGTGAAGATGGGGCCGCCTTCACAGATACGCAGTATTTT.

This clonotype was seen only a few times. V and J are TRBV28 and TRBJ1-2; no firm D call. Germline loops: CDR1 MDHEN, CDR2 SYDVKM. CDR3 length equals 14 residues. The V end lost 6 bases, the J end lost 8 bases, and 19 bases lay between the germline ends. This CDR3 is CASRHPVGAGGYTF. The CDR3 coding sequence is TGTGCCAGCAGACACCCGGTGGGAGCGGGGGGCTACACCTTC.

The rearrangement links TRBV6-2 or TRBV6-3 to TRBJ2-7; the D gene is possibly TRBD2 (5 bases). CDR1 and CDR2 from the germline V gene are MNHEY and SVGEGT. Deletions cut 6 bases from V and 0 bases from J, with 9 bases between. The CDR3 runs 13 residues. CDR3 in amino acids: CASREDRSYEQYF. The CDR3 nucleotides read TGTGCCAGCAGGGAGGACCGCTCCTACGAGCAGTACTTC.

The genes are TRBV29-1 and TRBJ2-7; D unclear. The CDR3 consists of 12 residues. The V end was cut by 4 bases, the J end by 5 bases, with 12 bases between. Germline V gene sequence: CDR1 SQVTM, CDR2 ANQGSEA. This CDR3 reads CSVAGSGDEQYF. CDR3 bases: TGCAGCGTTGCTGGCTCTGGGGACGAGCAGTACTTC.

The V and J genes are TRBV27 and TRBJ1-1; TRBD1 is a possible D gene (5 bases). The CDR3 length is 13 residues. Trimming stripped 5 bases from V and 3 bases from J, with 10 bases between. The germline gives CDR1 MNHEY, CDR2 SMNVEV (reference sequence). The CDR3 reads CASSHDRYTEAFF. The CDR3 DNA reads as TGTGCCAGCAGTCATGACAGATACACTGAAGCTTTCTTT.

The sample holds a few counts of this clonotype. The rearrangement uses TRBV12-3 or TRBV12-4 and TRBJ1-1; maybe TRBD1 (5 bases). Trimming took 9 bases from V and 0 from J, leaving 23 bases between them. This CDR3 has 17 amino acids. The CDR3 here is CARALWEGAGMNTEAFF. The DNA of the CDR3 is TGTGCCAGGGCGCTTTGGGAGGGCGCAGGGATGAACACTGAAGCTTTCTTT.

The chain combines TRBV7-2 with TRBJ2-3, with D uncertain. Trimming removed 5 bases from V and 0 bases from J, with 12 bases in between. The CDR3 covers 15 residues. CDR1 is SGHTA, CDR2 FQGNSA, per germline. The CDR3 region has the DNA TGTGCCAGCAGCCTCCAGCTGGTAAGCACAGATACGCAGTATTTT. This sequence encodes CASSLQLVSTDTQYF.